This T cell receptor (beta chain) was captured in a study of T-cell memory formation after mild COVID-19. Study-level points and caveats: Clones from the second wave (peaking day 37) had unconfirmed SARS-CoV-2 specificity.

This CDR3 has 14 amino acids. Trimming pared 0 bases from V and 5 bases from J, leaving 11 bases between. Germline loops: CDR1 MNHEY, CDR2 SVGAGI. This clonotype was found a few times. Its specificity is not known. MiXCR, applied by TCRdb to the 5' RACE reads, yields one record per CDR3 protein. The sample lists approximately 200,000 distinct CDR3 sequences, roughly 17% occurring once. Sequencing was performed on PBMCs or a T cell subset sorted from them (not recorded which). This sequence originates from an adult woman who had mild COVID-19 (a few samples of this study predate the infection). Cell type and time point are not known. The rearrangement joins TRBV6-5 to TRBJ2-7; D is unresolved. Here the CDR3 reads CASSYSDRQHEQYF. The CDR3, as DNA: TGTGCCAGCAGTTACTCTGATCGGCAGCACGAGCAGTACTTC.